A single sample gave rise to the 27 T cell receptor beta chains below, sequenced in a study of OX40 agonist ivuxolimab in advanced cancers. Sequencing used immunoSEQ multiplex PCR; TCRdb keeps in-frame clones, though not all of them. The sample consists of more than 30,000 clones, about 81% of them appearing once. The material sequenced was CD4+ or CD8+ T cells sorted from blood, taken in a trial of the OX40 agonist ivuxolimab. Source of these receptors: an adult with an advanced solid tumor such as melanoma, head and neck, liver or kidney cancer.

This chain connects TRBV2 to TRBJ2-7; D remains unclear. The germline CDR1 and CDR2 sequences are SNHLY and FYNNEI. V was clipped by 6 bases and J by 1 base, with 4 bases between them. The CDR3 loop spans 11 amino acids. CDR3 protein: CASRGSYEQYF. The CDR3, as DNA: TGTGCCAGCAGGGGATCCTACGAGCAGTACTTC.

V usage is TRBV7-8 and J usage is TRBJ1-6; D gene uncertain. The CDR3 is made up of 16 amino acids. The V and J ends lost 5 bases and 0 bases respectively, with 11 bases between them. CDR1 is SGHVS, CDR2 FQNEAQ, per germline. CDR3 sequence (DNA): TGTGCCAGCAGCAACTGGCTGAGCTCCTATAATTCACCCCTCCACTTT. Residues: CASSNWLSSYNSPLHF.

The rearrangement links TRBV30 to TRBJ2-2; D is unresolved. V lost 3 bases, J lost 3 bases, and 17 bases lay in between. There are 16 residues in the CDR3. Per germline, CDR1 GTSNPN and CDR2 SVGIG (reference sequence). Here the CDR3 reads CAWRSILVADTGELFF. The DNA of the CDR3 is TGTGCCTGGAGATCCATCCTTGTGGCAGACACCGGGGAGCTGTTTTTT.

The DNA for the CDR3 is TGTGCCAGCAGCACAGGGGAACGTGGCTACACCTTC. It yields the protein CASSTGERGYTF. The rearrangement uses TRBV28 and TRBJ1-2; 7 nucleotides match TRBD1. The germline CDR1 and CDR2 sequences are MDHEN and SYDVKM. Trimming cost V 6 bases and J 7 bases; bases outside gene matches: 5. The CDR3 is 12 residues long.

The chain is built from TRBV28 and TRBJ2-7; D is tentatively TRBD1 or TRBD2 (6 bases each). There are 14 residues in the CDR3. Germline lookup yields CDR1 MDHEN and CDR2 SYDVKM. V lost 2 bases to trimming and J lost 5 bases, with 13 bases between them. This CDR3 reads CASSLGGTTNEQYF. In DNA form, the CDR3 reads TGTGCCAGCAGTTTAGGCGGGACAACTAACGAGCAGTACTTC.

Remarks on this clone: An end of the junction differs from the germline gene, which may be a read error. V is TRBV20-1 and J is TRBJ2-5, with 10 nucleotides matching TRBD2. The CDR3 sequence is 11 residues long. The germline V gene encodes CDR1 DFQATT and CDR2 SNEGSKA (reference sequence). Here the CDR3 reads CSTSGVETQYF. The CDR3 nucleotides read TGCAGTACTAGCGGGGTTGAGACCCAGTACTTC.

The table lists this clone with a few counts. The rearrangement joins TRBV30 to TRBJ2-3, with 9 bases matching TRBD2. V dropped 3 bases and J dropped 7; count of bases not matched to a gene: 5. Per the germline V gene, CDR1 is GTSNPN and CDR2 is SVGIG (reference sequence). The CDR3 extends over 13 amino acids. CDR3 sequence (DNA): TGTGCCTGGAGGATAGCGGGAGTAAATACGCAGTATTTT. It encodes CAWRIAGVNTQYF.

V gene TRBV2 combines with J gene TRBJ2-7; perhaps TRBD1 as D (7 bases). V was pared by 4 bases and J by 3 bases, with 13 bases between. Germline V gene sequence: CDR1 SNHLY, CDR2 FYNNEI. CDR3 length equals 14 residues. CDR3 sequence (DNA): TGTGCCAGCAGTGTTCAGGGGGGCGACTACGAGCAGTACTTC. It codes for CASSVQGGDYEQYF.

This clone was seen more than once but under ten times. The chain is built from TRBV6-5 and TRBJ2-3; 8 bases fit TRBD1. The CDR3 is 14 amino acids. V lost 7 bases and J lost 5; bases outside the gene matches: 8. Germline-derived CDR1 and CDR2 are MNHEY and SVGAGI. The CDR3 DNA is TGTGCCAGCACCAGACAGGGGACAATAGATACGCAGTATTTT. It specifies CASTRQGTIDTQYF.

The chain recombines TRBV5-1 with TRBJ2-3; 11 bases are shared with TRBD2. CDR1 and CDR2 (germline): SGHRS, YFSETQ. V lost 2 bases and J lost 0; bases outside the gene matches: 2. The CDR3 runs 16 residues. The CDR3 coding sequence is TGCGCCAGCAGCTTACTAGCGGGGGAGAGCACAGATACGCAGTATTTT. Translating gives CASSLLAGESTDTQYF.

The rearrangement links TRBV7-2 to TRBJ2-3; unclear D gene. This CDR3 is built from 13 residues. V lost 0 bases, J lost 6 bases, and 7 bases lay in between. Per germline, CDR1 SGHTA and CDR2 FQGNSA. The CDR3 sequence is CASSLARRDTQYF. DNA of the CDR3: TGTGCCAGCAGCTTAGCGCGACGGGATACGCAGTATTTT.

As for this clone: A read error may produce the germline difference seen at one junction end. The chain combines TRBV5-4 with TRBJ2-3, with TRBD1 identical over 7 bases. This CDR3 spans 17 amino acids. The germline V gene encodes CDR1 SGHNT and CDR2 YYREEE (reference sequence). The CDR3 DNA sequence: TGCGCCAGCAGCCAACAGATACAAGCCAGGGGGACAGATACGCAGTATTTT. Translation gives CASSQQIQARGTDTQYF.

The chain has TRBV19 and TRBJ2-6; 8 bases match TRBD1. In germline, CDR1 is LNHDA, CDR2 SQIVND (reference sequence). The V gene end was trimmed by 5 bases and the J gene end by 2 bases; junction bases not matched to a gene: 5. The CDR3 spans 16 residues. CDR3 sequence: CASSYIQGAGANVLTF. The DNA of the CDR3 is TGTGCCAGTAGTTATATACAGGGGGCTGGGGCCAACGTCCTGACTTTC.

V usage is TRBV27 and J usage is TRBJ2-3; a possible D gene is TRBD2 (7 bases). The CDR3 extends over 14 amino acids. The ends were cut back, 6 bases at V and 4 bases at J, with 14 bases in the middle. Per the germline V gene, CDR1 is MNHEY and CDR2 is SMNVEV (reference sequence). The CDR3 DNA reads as TGTGCCAGCAGACCCCAGGGGAGGGCAGATACGCAGTATTTT. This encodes CASRPQGRADTQYF.

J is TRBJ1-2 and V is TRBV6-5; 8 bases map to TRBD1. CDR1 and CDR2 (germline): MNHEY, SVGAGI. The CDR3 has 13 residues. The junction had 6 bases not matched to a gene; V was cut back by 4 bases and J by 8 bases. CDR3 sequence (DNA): TGTGCCAGCAGTTTCGTGGACAGGGACGGCTACACCTTC. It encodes CASSFVDRDGYTF.

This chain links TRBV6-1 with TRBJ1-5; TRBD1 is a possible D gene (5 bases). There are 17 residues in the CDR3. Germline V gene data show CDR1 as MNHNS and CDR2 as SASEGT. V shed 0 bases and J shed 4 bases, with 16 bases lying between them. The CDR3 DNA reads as TGTGCCAGCAGTGAAGCGGCCGGGAGAGGGGTAAATCAGCCCCAGCATTTT. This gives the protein CASSEAAGRGVNQPQHF.

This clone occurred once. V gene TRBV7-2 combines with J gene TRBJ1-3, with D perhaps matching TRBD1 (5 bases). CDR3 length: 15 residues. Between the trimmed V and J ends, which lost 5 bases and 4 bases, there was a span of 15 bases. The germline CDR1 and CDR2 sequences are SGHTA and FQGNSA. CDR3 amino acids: CASSGGGGVGNTIYF. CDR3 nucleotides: TGTGCCAGCAGCGGGGGAGGAGGGGTCGGAAACACCATATATTTT. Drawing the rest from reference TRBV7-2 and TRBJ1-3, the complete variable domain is GAGVSQSPSNKVTEKGKDVELRCDPISGHTALYWYRQSLGQGLEFLIYFQGNSAPDKSGLPSDRFSAERTGGSVSTLTIQRTQQEDSAVYLCASSGGGGVGNTIYFGEGSWLTVV.

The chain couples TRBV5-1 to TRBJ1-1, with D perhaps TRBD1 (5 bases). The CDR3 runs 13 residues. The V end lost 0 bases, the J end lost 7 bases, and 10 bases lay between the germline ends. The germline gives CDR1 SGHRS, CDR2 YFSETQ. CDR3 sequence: CASSLAGPNEAFF. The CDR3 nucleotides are TGCGCCAGCAGCTTGGCAGGGCCTAATGAAGCTTTCTTT. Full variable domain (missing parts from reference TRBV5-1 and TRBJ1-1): KAGVTQTPRYLIKTRGQQVTLSCSPISGHRSVSWYQQTPGQGLQFLFEYFSETQRNKGNFPGRFSGRQFSNSRSEMNVSTLELGDSALYLCASSLAGPNEAFFGQGTRLTVV.

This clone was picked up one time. The CDR3 reads CASSGQAVRGNSPLHF. The CDR3 bases are TGTGCCAGCAGTGGACAGGCCGTCCGGGGGAATTCACCCCTCCACTTT. J is TRBJ1-6 and V is TRBV6-1, with D possibly TRBD1 on 6 matching bases. The V gene's germline CDR1 is MNHNS and CDR2 SASEGT. The CDR3 consists of 16 residues. V lost 4 bases, J lost 7 bases, and 17 bases lay in between.

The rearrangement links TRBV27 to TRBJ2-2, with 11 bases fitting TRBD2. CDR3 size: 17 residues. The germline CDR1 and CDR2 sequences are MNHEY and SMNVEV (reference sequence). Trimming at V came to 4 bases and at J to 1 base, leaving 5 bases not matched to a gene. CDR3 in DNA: TGTGCCAGCAGTTGGGGTAGCGGGAGGGTGAACACCGGGGAGCTGTTTTTT. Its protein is CASSWGSGRVNTGELFF.

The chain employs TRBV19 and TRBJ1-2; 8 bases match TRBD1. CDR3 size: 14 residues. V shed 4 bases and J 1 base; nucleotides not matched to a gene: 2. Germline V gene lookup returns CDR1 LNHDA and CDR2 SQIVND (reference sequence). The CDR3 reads CASSRDRGNYGYTF. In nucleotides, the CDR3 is TGTGCCAGTAGTAGAGACAGGGGTAACTATGGCTACACCTTC.

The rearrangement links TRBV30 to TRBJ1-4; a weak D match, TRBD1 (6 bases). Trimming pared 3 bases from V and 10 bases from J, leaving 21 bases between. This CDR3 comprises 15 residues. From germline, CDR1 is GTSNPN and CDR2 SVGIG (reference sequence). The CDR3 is CAWSAVGGLSGKLFF. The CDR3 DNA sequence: TGTGCCTGGAGCGCCGTAGGGGGGTTGTCCGGAAAACTGTTTTTT. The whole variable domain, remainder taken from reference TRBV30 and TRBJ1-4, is SQTIHQWPATLVQPVGSPLSLECTVEGTSNPNLYWYRQAAGRGLQLLFYSVGIGQISSEVPQNLSASRPQDRQFILSSKKLLLSDSGFYLCAWSAVGGLSGKLFFGSGTQLSVL.

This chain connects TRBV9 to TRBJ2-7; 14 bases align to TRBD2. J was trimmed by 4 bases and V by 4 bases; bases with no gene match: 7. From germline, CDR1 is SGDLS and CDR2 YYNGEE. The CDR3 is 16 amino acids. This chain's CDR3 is CASSPPGTSGSYEQYF. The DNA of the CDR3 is TGTGCCAGCAGCCCTCCCGGGACTAGCGGGAGTTACGAGCAGTACTTC.

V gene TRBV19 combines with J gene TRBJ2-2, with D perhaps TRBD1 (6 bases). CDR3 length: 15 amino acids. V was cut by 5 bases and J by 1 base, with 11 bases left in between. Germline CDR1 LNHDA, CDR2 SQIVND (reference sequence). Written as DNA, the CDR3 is TGTGCCAGTAGTCCAGGGACACTGAACACCGGGGAGCTGTTTTTT. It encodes CASSPGTLNTGELFF.

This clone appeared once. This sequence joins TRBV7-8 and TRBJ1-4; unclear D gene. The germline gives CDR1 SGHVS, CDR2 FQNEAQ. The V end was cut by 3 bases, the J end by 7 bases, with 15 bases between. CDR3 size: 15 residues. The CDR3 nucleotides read TGTGCCAGCAGCTTTGGACTTTCGGGGAGTGAAAAACTGTTTTTT. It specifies CASSFGLSGSEKLFF.

The CDR3 reads CASGSSGLRGYTF. CDR3 sequence (DNA): TGTGCCAGCGGTTCTTCCGGGCTAAGAGGCTACACCTTC. The chain recombines TRBV28 with TRBJ1-2; D unclear. This CDR3 contains 13 residues. V was clipped by 8 bases and J by 8 bases, with 18 bases between them. The germline V gene encodes CDR1 MDHEN and CDR2 SYDVKM.

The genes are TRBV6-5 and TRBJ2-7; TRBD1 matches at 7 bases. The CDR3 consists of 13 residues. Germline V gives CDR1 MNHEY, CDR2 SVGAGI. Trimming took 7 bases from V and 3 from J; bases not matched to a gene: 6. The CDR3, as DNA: TGTGCCAGCAACCGACAGGGAAGCTACGAGCAGTACTTC. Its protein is CASNRQGSYEQYF.